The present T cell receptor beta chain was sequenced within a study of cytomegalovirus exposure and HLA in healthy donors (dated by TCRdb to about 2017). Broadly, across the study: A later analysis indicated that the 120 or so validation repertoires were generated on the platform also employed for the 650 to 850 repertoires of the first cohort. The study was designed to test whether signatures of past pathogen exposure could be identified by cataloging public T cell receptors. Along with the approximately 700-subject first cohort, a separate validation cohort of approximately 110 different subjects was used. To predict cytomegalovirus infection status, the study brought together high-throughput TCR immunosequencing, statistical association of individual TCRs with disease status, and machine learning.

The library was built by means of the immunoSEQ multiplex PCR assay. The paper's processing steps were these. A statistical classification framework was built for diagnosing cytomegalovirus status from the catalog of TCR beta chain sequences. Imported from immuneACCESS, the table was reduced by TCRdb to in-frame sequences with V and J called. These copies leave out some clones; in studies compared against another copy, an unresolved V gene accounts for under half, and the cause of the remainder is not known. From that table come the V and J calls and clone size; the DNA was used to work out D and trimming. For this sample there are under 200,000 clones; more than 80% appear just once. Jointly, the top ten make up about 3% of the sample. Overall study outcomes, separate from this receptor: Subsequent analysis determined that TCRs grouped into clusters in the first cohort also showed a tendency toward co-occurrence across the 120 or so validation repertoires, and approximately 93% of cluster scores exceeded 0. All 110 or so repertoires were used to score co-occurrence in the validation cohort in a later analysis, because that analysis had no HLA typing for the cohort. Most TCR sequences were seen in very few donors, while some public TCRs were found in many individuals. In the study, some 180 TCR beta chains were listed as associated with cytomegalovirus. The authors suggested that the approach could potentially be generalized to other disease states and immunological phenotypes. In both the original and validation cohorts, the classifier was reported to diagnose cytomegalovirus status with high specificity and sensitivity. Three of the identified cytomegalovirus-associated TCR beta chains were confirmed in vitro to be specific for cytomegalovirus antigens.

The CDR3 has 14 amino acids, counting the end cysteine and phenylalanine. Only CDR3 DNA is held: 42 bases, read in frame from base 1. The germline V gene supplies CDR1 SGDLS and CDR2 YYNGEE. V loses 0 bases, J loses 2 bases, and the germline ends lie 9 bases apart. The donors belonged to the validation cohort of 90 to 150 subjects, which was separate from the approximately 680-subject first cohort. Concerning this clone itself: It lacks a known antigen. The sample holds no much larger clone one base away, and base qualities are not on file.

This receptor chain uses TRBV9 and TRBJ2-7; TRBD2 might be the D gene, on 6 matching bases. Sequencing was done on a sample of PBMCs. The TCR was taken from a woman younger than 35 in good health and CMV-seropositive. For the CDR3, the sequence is CASSVGRGTYEQYF. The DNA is TGTGCCAGCAGCGTAGGCCGGGGGACCTACGAGCAGTACTTC.